This T cell receptor (beta chain) was sequenced in a study of shared clonotypes between healthy human individuals. For every subset, genomic DNA was evenly distributed across several immunoSEQ plates. Approximately 220 ng DNA, tens of thousands of T cell genomes, went into each sorted-subset replicate PCR. Repertoires were generated with immunoSEQ multiplex PCR, while TCRdb's copy carries only in-frame clones and drops some. The repertoire holds more than 1.2 million clones, approximately 98.5% seen once, with approximately 0.4% in the top ten. Remarks on this clone: Antigen specificity is unknown.

Study-level findings and limits: In a few donors, roughly 5.2% of naive CD4 clonotypes appeared in common.

The clonotype comes from a man younger than 40 in good health. Source material: naive CD4+ T cells sorted from blood. The subset is: CD45RA+ positively selected.

CDR3 nucleotide sequence: TGTGCCAGCTCACCAAGGGAGGGTAGGACTTTCTTT. Translation gives CASSPREGRTFF. This sequence joins TRBV18 and TRBJ1-1; D gene unclear. Trimming cost V 2 bases and J 12 bases, with 13 bases left between them. Germline-derived CDR1 and CDR2 are KGHSH and LQKENI. CDR3 length: 12 amino acids.